The rows below give T cell receptor beta chains drawn from one sample of a study of identical twins. MiXCR, applied by TCRdb to the 5' RACE reads, yields one record per CDR3 protein. Of 690,000 or so distinct CDR3 sequences in the sample, over 5% were seen once. What was sequenced was naive T cells sorted from blood. The receptors stem from a man younger than 35 in good health. The CDR3 runs from the conserved cysteine through the conserved F or W. D genes are given only for firm matches. Some rows mark clone size as missing; the rest say once, few, many or name a class of expanded clone.

clone size,D gene,J gene,V gene,CDR3 DNA,CDR3 protein
few,-,TRBJ2-7,TRBV11-2,TGTGCCAGCAGCTCGTCAGGCTCTCCCATCTACGAGCAGTACTTC,CASSSSGSPIYEQYF
-,TRBD1,TRBJ2-5,TRBV5-5,TGTGCCAGCTACCCGACAGGGCCCCAAGAGACCCAGTACTTC,CASYPTGPQETQYF
many,-,TRBJ1-1,TRBV6-4,TGTGCCAGCAGTGACTCAAAGGGGGGGGCTTTCTTT,CASSDSKGGAFF
few,-,TRBJ1-1,TRBV12-3/TRBV12-4,TGTGCCAGCAGTCCGCACAGGGTCGGGAACACTGAAGCTTTCTTT,CASSPHRVGNTEAFF
-,TRBD1,TRBJ1-3,TRBV29-1,TGCAGAGCCGACAGGGGCCTTCGATGCTCTGGAAACACCATATATTTT,CRADRGLRCSGNTIYF
-,TRBD1,TRBJ2-2,TRBV10-1,TGCGCCAGCAGTGAGCCCTTCGGACAGGGCGGTCCCGGGGAGCTGTTTTTT,CASSEPFGQGGPGELFF
many,-,TRBJ2-3,TRBV6-5,TGTGCCAGCAGTTATGGTCGACCGGCAGATACGCAGTATTTT,CASSYGRPADTQYF
many,-,TRBJ2-7,TRBV20-1,TGCAGTGCTAGGAACCCCATCGGAGCCTCCTACGAGCAGTACTTC,CSARNPIGASYEQYF
many,-,TRBJ2-7,TRBV20-1,TGCAGTGCCCCGACAACTTTCTACGAGCAGTACTTC,CSAPTTFYEQYF
many,-,TRBJ1-1,TRBV4-3,TGCGCCAGCAGCCAAGATCTTCAGACGGGTTTGGGGAACACTGAAGCTTTCTTT,CASSQDLQTGLGNTEAFF
-,TRBD1,TRBJ2-7,TRBV27,TGTGCCAGCAGTTTTCTCATTAGACAGGGAGCAGGGCTTTACTTC,CASSFLIRQGAGLYF
many,-,TRBJ2-7,TRBV24-1,TGTGCCACCAGTGATTTTCCCACAGGGAACGAGCAGTACTTC,CATSDFPTGNEQYF
-,TRBD2,TRBJ2-3,TRBV20-1,TGCGGTGCTAGAGATTTGAGTGGGACTAGCGGGAGGGGGTTGGAGTATTTT,CGARDLSGTSGRGLEYF
few,-,TRBJ2-1,TRBV5-5,TGTGCCAGCAGCCCTTTTCCCAATGAGCAGTTCTTC,CASSPFPNEQFF
many,-,TRBJ2-1,TRBV21-1,TGTGCCAGCAGCAAGGACAGCTGGGGCTCCTACAATGAGCAGTTCTTC,CASSKDSWGSYNEQFF
-,-,TRBJ2-1,TRBV4-1,TGCGCCAGCAGCCAAGGTCCGTCTACCTACAATGAGCAGTTCTTC,CASSQGPSTYNEQFF
many,-,TRBJ2-6,TRBV10-3,TGTGCCATCGAAAACAGCCACTCTGGGGCCAACGTCCTGACTTTC,CAIENSHSGANVLTF
-,-,TRBJ2-5,TRBV15,TGTGCCACCAGCAGAGATCTCCGGGCGGGTCAAGAGACCCAGTACTTC,CATSRDLRAGQETQYF
many,TRBD2,TRBJ2-2,TRBV15,TGTGCCACCAGCACTAACCCCCGGGGGAGCGGGAGGAACACCGGGGAGCTGTTTTTT,CATSTNPRGSGRNTGELFF
many,-,TRBJ2-2,TRBV12-3/TRBV12-4,TGTGCCAGCAGTTCCGCAGCGAACACCGGGGAGCTGTTTTTT,CASSSAANTGELFF
many,-,TRBJ1-3,TRBV28,TGTGCCAGCAGGGTAGGATCCTTCTCTGGAAACACCATATATTTT,CASRVGSFSGNTIYF
many,-,TRBJ2-5,TRBV12-3/TRBV12-4,TGTGCCAGCAGTTTCATAGGGGAGACCCAGTACTTC,CASSFIGETQYF
many,-,TRBJ1-5,TRBV20-1,TGCAGTGCTAGCCCCCCGATTGATAGCAATCAGCCCCAGCATTTT,CSASPPIDSNQPQHF
few,-,TRBJ2-1,TRBV12-3/TRBV12-4,TGTGCCAGCAAAAAGGACAGAAAGGACAATGAGCAGTTCTTC,CASKKDRKDNEQFF
many,-,TRBJ2-7,TRBV5-1,TGCGCCAGCAGCCAGAATCGGGACACATCCTACGAGCAGTACTTC,CASSQNRDTSYEQYF
many,-,TRBJ2-7,TRBV7-2,TGTGCCAGCAGCCGGGACACTGCCTACGAGCAGTACTTC,CASSRDTAYEQYF
-,TRBD2,TRBJ2-3,TRBV25-1,TGTGCCAGCAGCTGGGGGGAGGGCGGCGATACGCAGTATTTT,CASSWGEGGDTQYF
few,TRBD1,TRBJ2-7,TRBV7-8,TGTGCCAGCAGCCTAGAGGTCTCGGGCGGGACAGGGGGCTTCGAGCAGTACTTC,CASSLEVSGGTGGFEQYF
-,-,TRBJ2-7,TRBV29-1,TGCAGCGTCTCCCCCGGCGGAGGAGCCTACGAGCAGTACTTC,CSVSPGGGAYEQYF
few,-,TRBJ2-4,TRBV7-9,TGTGCCAGCAGCCCCAGGGGACCCAAAAACATTCAGTACTTC,CASSPRGPKNIQYF
-,TRBD1,TRBJ1-2,TRBV12-3/TRBV12-4,TGTGCCAGCAGTTCAGGGACAGGTGGCTACACCTTC,CASSSGTGGYTF
few,-,TRBJ2-5,TRBV11-3,TGTGCCAGCAGCCGTCGGGCAGAGACCCAGTACTTC,CASSRRAETQYF